The present entry profiles one T cell receptor beta chain with its context. The authors' processing: Owing to the provision of junction-only sequences devoid of quality scores by immunoSEQ, filtering differed. Profiled with immunoSEQ multiplex PCR; TCRdb holds only in-frame clones, not every one. V and J calls and clone size are given by that table; D and trimming were obtained from the DNA. The sample lists millions of clones; approximately 95% were seen once. This record belongs to a study of shared clonotypes between healthy human individuals. This TCR was recovered from a man between 18 and 35 years old in good health. Some clones in this sample may be carry-over from other donors' samples. Sequenced input: naive CD4+ T cells from PBMCs. Subset reported: CD45RA+ positively selected.

CDR3 bases: TGTGCCAGCAGTGGGACTAGCGGGGGGTGGAATGAGCAGTTCTTC. Protein: CASSGTSGGWNEQFF. The chain links TRBV6-5 to TRBJ2-1; 15 nucleotides align to TRBD2. The CDR3 totals 15 residues. Germline values: CDR1 MNHEY, CDR2 SVGAGI. Losses at the gene ends were 5 bases for V and 7 bases for J; bases not matched to a gene: 3.